The rows below give T cell receptor beta chains drawn from one sample of a study of OX40 agonist ivuxolimab in advanced cancers. Using immunoSEQ multiplex PCR, the repertoire was profiled, and TCRdb retains in-frame clones only, with some absent. Of tens of thousands of clones in the sample, roughly 87% are singletons; the top ten hold approximately 1.1%. The sample in question was CD4+ or CD8+ T cells sorted from blood, obtained in a trial of the OX40 agonist ivuxolimab. The receptors were sampled from an adult with an advanced solid tumor such as melanoma, head and neck, liver or kidney cancer. Both conserved end residues are part of each CDR3. D genes are given only for firm matches. Expanded clones are given a class, and other clones once, few, many or no size at all.

j_gene: TRBJ2-1; abundance: -; v_gene: TRBV11-3; d_gene: TRBD1; CDR3aa: CASSLERPGTGPYNEQFF; CDR3nt: TGTGCCAGCAGCTTAGAACGTCCCGGGACAGGGCCCTACAATGAGCAGTTCTTC
j_gene: TRBJ2-3; abundance: -; v_gene: TRBV10-3; d_gene: TRBD2; CDR3aa: CAISETSGGAGTQYF; CDR3nt: TGTGCCATCAGTGAGACTAGCGGGGGGGCCGGTACGCAGTATTTT
j_gene: TRBJ1-4; abundance: -; v_gene: TRBV4-1; d_gene: -; CDR3aa: CASSQEGRQYEKLFF; CDR3nt: TGCGCCAGCAGCCAAGAAGGAAGACAGTATGAAAAACTGTTTTTT
j_gene: TRBJ1-3; abundance: -; v_gene: TRBV12-5; d_gene: TRBD1; CDR3aa: CASGLVRGDRSGNTIYF; CDR3nt: TGTGCTAGTGGTTTGGTACGCGGGGACAGGTCTGGAAACACCATATATTTT
j_gene: TRBJ1-2; abundance: -; v_gene: TRBV6-1; d_gene: -; CDR3aa: CASSVGTPVGGYTF; CDR3nt: TGTGCCAGCAGTGTGGGGACCCCCGTGGGGGGCTACACCTTC
j_gene: TRBJ1-5; abundance: -; v_gene: TRBV6-5; d_gene: -; CDR3aa: CASSHGGGGQPQHF; CDR3nt: TGTGCCAGCAGCCACGGGGGGGGTGGACAGCCCCAGCATTTT
j_gene: TRBJ2-5; abundance: -; v_gene: TRBV5-1; d_gene: TRBD1; CDR3aa: CASSLGTGGFQETQYF; CDR3nt: TGCGCCAGCAGCTTAGGGACAGGGGGCTTCCAAGAGACCCAGTACTTC
j_gene: TRBJ1-6; abundance: -; v_gene: TRBV19; d_gene: -; CDR3aa: CASSLDSINSPLHF; CDR3nt: TGTGCCAGTAGTCTGGACAGTATTAATTCACCCCTCCACTTT
j_gene: TRBJ1-2; abundance: -; v_gene: TRBV29-1; d_gene: -; CDR3aa: CSVLTGTFYGYTF; CDR3nt: TGCAGCGTGCTGACAGGAACTTTCTATGGCTACACCTTC
j_gene: TRBJ2-1; abundance: -; v_gene: TRBV5-1; d_gene: TRBD2; CDR3aa: CASSLRTSGGNSYNEQFF; CDR3nt: TGCGCCAGCAGCTTGCGGACTAGCGGGGGGAATTCCTACAATGAGCAGTTCTTC
j_gene: TRBJ1-2; abundance: -; v_gene: TRBV2; d_gene: -; CDR3aa: CGQRVRYGYTF; CDR3nt: TGTGGCCAGCGGGTTCGCTATGGCTACACCTTC
j_gene: TRBJ1-1; abundance: -; v_gene: TRBV18; d_gene: TRBD1; CDR3aa: CASSGTGGGITEAFF; CDR3nt: TGTGCCAGCTCAGGGACAGGGGGAGGTATTACTGAAGCTTTCTTT
j_gene: TRBJ1-2; abundance: -; v_gene: TRBV6-1; d_gene: -; CDR3aa: CASSNQGAIGSGYTF; CDR3nt: TGTGCCAGCAGTAACCAGGGCGCCATAGGTTCCGGCTACACCTTC
j_gene: TRBJ2-7; abundance: -; v_gene: TRBV18; d_gene: -; CDR3aa: CASSRDRYEQYF; CDR3nt: TGTGCCAGCTCACGCGACAGGTACGAGCAGTACTTC
j_gene: TRBJ1-3; abundance: -; v_gene: TRBV6-1; d_gene: -; CDR3aa: CASSEEGWSGNTIYF; CDR3nt: TGTGCCAGCAGTGAGGAAGGGTGGTCTGGAAACACCATATATTTT
j_gene: TRBJ2-2; abundance: -; v_gene: TRBV19; d_gene: TRBD2; CDR3aa: CASSPRALAATGELFF; CDR3nt: TGTGCCAGTAGTCCAAGGGCTCTAGCGGCCACCGGGGAGCTGTTTTTT
j_gene: TRBJ1-1; abundance: -; v_gene: TRBV5-1; d_gene: TRBD1; CDR3aa: CASRTTGGNTEAFF; CDR3nt: TGCGCCAGCAGGACTACAGGGGGGAACACTGAAGCTTTCTTT
j_gene: TRBJ1-2; abundance: few; v_gene: TRBV4-1; d_gene: -; CDR3aa: CASSQPGLYGYTF; CDR3nt: TGCGCCAGCAGCCAGCCGGGCCTCTATGGCTACACCTTC
j_gene: TRBJ1-2; abundance: -; v_gene: TRBV18; d_gene: TRBD1; CDR3aa: CASSPVANQLPGQADGYTF; CDR3nt: TGTGCCAGCTCACCAGTGGCCAACCAGCTTCCGGGACAGGCGGATGGCTACACCTTC
j_gene: TRBJ1-2; abundance: -; v_gene: TRBV6-7; d_gene: -; CDR3aa: CASSRSGPNYGHTF; CDR3nt: TGTGCCAGCAGCAGATCCGGGCCTAACTATGGCCACACCTTC
j_gene: TRBJ1-5; abundance: few; v_gene: TRBV5-6; d_gene: TRBD1; CDR3aa: CASSYRGSNQPQHF; CDR3nt: TGTGCCAGCAGCTACAGGGGAAGCAATCAGCCCCAGCATTTT
j_gene: TRBJ2-2; abundance: -; v_gene: TRBV25-1; d_gene: -; CDR3aa: CASSEGGAGTGELFF; CDR3nt: TGTGCCAGCAGTGAGGGCGGGGCCGGCACCGGGGAGCTGTTTTTT
j_gene: TRBJ2-5; abundance: -; v_gene: TRBV5-4; d_gene: TRBD2; CDR3aa: CASSLGLAANTYQETQYF; CDR3nt: TGTGCCAGCAGCTTGGGACTAGCGGCTAACACGTACCAAGAGACCCAGTACTTC
j_gene: TRBJ1-6; abundance: -; v_gene: TRBV27; d_gene: -; CDR3aa: CASSLYGGWGPLHF; CDR3nt: TGTGCCAGCAGTTTATACGGGGGTTGGGGTCCCCTCCACTTT
j_gene: TRBJ1-2; abundance: -; v_gene: TRBV2; d_gene: TRBD1; CDR3aa: CASRAGGNYGYTF; CDR3nt: TGTGCCAGCAGGGCAGGGGGAAACTATGGCTACACCTTC
j_gene: TRBJ1-2; abundance: -; v_gene: TRBV30; d_gene: TRBD1; CDR3aa: CAWSPIDRGGYGYTF; CDR3nt: TGTGCCTGGAGTCCTATTGACAGGGGCGGCTATGGCTACACCTTC
j_gene: TRBJ2-5; abundance: -; v_gene: TRBV4-1; d_gene: -; CDR3aa: CASSPQTGQETQYF; CDR3nt: TGCGCCAGCAGCCCTCAGACAGGCCAAGAGACCCAGTACTTC
j_gene: TRBJ1-5; abundance: -; v_gene: TRBV18; d_gene: TRBD1; CDR3aa: CASSQLQGAGQPQHF; CDR3nt: TGTGCCAGCTCACAGCTACAGGGGGCTGGCCAGCCCCAGCATTTT
j_gene: TRBJ2-2; abundance: -; v_gene: TRBV19; d_gene: -; CDR3aa: CASSISQTGNTGELFF; CDR3nt: TGTGCCAGTAGTATCTCGCAGACAGGGAACACCGGGGAGCTGTTTTTT
j_gene: TRBJ2-1; abundance: -; v_gene: TRBV19; d_gene: TRBD2; CDR3aa: CASSLTGLAGGNEQFF; CDR3nt: TGTGCCAGTAGTTTAACGGGACTAGCGGGGGGCAATGAGCAGTTCTTC
j_gene: TRBJ2-5; abundance: once; v_gene: TRBV30; d_gene: TRBD2; CDR3aa: CAWRGSGGTKTQYF; CDR3nt: TGTGCCTGGAGGGGGAGCGGGGGGACGAAGACCCAGTACTTC
j_gene: TRBJ2-3; abundance: -; v_gene: TRBV2; d_gene: -; CDR3aa: CASKREQLKDTQYF; CDR3nt: TGTGCCAGCAAAAGGGAACAGCTCAAAGATACGCAGTATTTT
j_gene: TRBJ1-1; abundance: -; v_gene: TRBV5-1; d_gene: TRBD1; CDR3aa: CASRGQGFNTEAFF; CDR3nt: TGCGCCAGCAGAGGACAGGGATTCAACACTGAAGCTTTCTTT
j_gene: TRBJ1-4; abundance: once; v_gene: TRBV7-7; d_gene: -; CDR3aa: CASSRIEATNEKLFF; CDR3nt: TGTGCTAGCAGCCGTATAGAGGCAACTAATGAAAAACTGTTTTTT
j_gene: TRBJ2-7; abundance: once; v_gene: TRBV15; d_gene: -; CDR3aa: CATSRDYGEGYEQYF; CDR3nt: TGTGCCACCAGCAGAGACTACGGGGAAGGCTACGAGCAGTACTTC
j_gene: TRBJ1-1; abundance: -; v_gene: TRBV6-6; d_gene: -; CDR3aa: CASRSRLENTEAFF; CDR3nt: TGTGCCAGCAGGAGTCGATTGGAGAACACTGAAGCTTTCTTT
j_gene: TRBJ1-2; abundance: -; v_gene: TRBV5-1; d_gene: -; CDR3aa: CASSLGGYGYTF; CDR3nt: TGCGCCAGCAGCTTGGGCGGATATGGCTACACCTTC
j_gene: TRBJ2-2; abundance: -; v_gene: TRBV5-4; d_gene: -; CDR3aa: CASSSPAQTVIGELFF; CDR3nt: TGTGCCAGCAGCTCCCCGGCCCAAACGGTGATCGGGGAGCTGTTTTTT
j_gene: TRBJ1-4; abundance: -; v_gene: TRBV6-1; d_gene: -; CDR3aa: CASSDRGKNEKLFF; CDR3nt: TGTGCCAGCAGTGACAGGGGAAAGAATGAAAAACTGTTTTTT
j_gene: TRBJ2-7; abundance: -; v_gene: TRBV5-4; d_gene: -; CDR3aa: CASSLVDSVPYEQYF; CDR3nt: TGTGCCAGCAGCTTGGTGGACTCGGTCCCCTACGAGCAGTACTTC
j_gene: TRBJ2-1; abundance: once; v_gene: TRBV27; d_gene: TRBD1; CDR3aa: CASSFRRQGLFGRTYNEQFF; CDR3nt: TGTGCCAGCAGTTTTCGGAGACAGGGCTTATTCGGACGAACGTACAATGAGCAGTTCTTC
j_gene: TRBJ1-5; abundance: -; v_gene: TRBV6-5; d_gene: -; CDR3aa: CASTSRSGQPQHF; CDR3nt: TGTGCCAGCACCTCGCGGAGCGGTCAGCCCCAGCATTTT
j_gene: TRBJ2-3; abundance: once; v_gene: TRBV7-2; d_gene: -; CDR3aa: CASSSWATTQYF; CDR3nt: TGTGCCAGCAGCTCTTGGGCGACTACGCAGTATTTT
j_gene: TRBJ1-1; abundance: -; v_gene: TRBV6-6; d_gene: -; CDR3aa: CASSYPEGGTEAFF; CDR3nt: TGTGCCAGCAGTTACCCCGAGGGAGGCACTGAAGCTTTCTTT
j_gene: TRBJ2-7; abundance: -; v_gene: TRBV10-3; d_gene: -; CDR3aa: CAISEPSSSYEQYF; CDR3nt: TGTGCCATCAGTGAGCCAAGTAGCTCCTACGAGCAGTACTTC
j_gene: TRBJ1-6; abundance: -; v_gene: TRBV6-1; d_gene: TRBD1; CDR3aa: CASSGGTENSPLHF; CDR3nt: TGTGCCAGCAGTGGCGGGACAGAGAATTCACCCCTCCACTTT
j_gene: TRBJ1-5; abundance: -; v_gene: TRBV30; d_gene: -; CDR3aa: CAWSGQAGGNQPQHF; CDR3nt: TGTGCCTGGAGTGGGCAGGCGGGGGGCAATCAGCCCCAGCATTTT
j_gene: TRBJ1-1; abundance: once; v_gene: TRBV18; d_gene: -; CDR3aa: CASSPGLNTEAFF; CDR3nt: TGTGCCAGCTCACCAGGGTTGAACACTGAAGCTTTCTTT
j_gene: TRBJ2-7; abundance: -; v_gene: TRBV11-2; d_gene: -; CDR3aa: CASSPRGGDGGEQYF; CDR3nt: TGTGCCAGCAGCCCTAGAGGGGGGGACGGTGGAGAGCAGTACTTC
j_gene: TRBJ1-5; abundance: -; v_gene: TRBV6-6; d_gene: -; CDR3aa: CASSPRHFTSAQHF; CDR3nt: TGTGCCAGCAGCCCACGACATTTTACGTCAGCCCAGCATTTT
j_gene: TRBJ1-6; abundance: -; v_gene: TRBV7-2; d_gene: -; CDR3aa: CASSLAGGSQLSNSPLHF; CDR3nt: TGTGCCAGCAGCCTCGCGGGAGGGTCCCAGTTGAGTAATTCACCCCTCCACTTT
j_gene: TRBJ2-5; abundance: -; v_gene: TRBV6-5; d_gene: -; CDR3aa: CASSYDSGIGRETQYF; CDR3nt: TGTGCCAGCAGTTACGATAGTGGTATAGGGAGGGAGACCCAGTACTTC
j_gene: TRBJ2-5; abundance: -; v_gene: TRBV30; d_gene: -; CDR3aa: CAASPLPGLSMGETQYF; CDR3nt: TGTGCCGCTTCACCACTTCCGGGACTTAGTATGGGTGAGACCCAGTACTTC
j_gene: TRBJ1-3; abundance: few; v_gene: TRBV4-1; d_gene: -; CDR3aa: CASSQDPTSRNTIYF; CDR3nt: TGCGCCAGCAGCCAAGATCCTACATCTAGAAACACCATATATTTT
j_gene: TRBJ2-5; abundance: -; v_gene: TRBV11-2; d_gene: -; CDR3aa: CASSLIASRPGETQYF; CDR3nt: TGTGCCAGCAGCTTAATCGCTAGCAGGCCGGGGGAGACCCAGTACTTC